This TCR beta chain was identified in a study of beta chain features in type 1 diabetes. In the study overall: What patients shared with healthy donors was a similar profile of age, gender and cell yields.

Germline CDR1 MNHEY, CDR2 SVGAGI. With 6 bases clipped from V and 6 bases from J, the junction kept 4 bases outside the gene matches. This CDR3 is built from 13 residues. Remarks on this clone: As yet, its antigen is unknown.

Reverse transcription of all isolated RNA meant that expressed TCRB transcripts were sequenced. Some clones are missing from TCRdb's copy, which holds only in-frame ones; the method was immunoSEQ multiplex PCR. The data contain hundreds of thousands of clones, about an eighth of them seen just once; the ten biggest clones take up approximately 0.022%. Study-wide results and caveats: Moderately but significantly shorter TCRB CDR3s were found in Type 1 diabetes patients in all four CD4+ subsets. Healthy donors had naive, central memory and Treg TCRB repertoires that appeared less similar than those seen among patients.

This sequence was found in a man aged 18 to 29 with type 1 diabetes. V is TRBV6-5 and J is TRBJ1-1; 10 positions agree with TRBD1. Sequencing used naive CD4+ T cells from blood. CDR3 loop: CASRDRGRAEAFF. The CDR3 nucleotides read TGTGCCAGCAGGGACAGGGGGAGAGCTGAAGCTTTCTTT.